The sequence of this T cell receptor beta chain was determined in a study of cytotoxic CD8 clonotypes in ibrutinib-treated CLL. About the research overall: Once treatment had gone on for a median of around eleven months, range 6 to 36, response samples were drawn.

Trimming removed 8 bases from V and 1 base from J; junction bases left unmatched: 7. CDR1 SGHAT and CDR2 FQDESV come from the germline V gene (reference sequence). This CDR3 has 15 residues. TCRdb's copy holds only in-frame clones and misses some; the assay was immunoSEQ multiplex PCR. The data contain almost 85,000 clones, more than 70% of them singletons. The sequencing used PBMCs, collected before ibrutinib treatment. The chain couples TRBV11-1 to TRBJ2-5, with 10 bases fitting TRBD2. This receptor was identified in a human donor with chronic lymphocytic leukemia. In nucleotides, the CDR3 is TGTGCCAGCGGACATAGCGGGAGGTTCCAAGAGACCCAGTACTTC. Encoded protein: CASGHSGRFQETQYF.